This TCR beta chain was recovered during a study of T cells in Graves' hyperthyroidism and ophthalmopathy. Study observations and caveats: By a 13 V-J model, ophthalmopathy was set apart from stable hyperthyroidism.

Amplification of TCR beta CDR3 regions used RNA as the template. First-round RT-PCR targeting the TCR CDR3 was performed with the HTBI primer set. TCRdb processed the multiplex PCR reads anew with MiXCR; each CDR3 protein has one entry. The table records hundreds of thousands of distinct CDR3 sequences, 16% of them present only once. Germline V gives CDR1 SGHRS, CDR2 YFSETQ. Unmatched junction bases numbered 8, after V lost 2 bases and J lost 4 bases. CDR3 length: 15 residues. Clinical Activity Scores of at least 3, NOSPECS grades of at least 4 and durations under 3 months characterized ophthalmopathy patients. Every diagnosis used clinical symptoms, serum thyroxine and TRAb, thyroid ultrasound and orbital computed tomography. Source material for PBMCs was 10 ml fresh peripheral blood. Many counts were recorded for this clonotype. Its matching antigen is unknown.

The sequence came from a woman between 40 and 50 years old with Graves' ophthalmopathy. J is TRBJ1-1 and V is TRBV5-1; 7 bases agree with TRBD1. Sequences were obtained from blood. CDR3 sequence reads: CASSFNTGAGTEAFF. The DNA for the CDR3 is TGCGCCAGCAGCTTTAATACAGGGGCGGGCACTGAAGCTTTCTTT.